The clone carrying this T cell receptor (beta chain) was observed many times. Preceding any ophthalmopathy symptoms, the blood sample dates from first hyperthyroidism diagnosis. CDR3 length: 15 residues. Germline assignment: CDR1 KGHSH and CDR2 LQKENI. J gave up 6 bases and V 2 bases, and 2 bases lay outside the gene matches. The data are from a study of T cells in Graves' hyperthyroidism and ophthalmopathy. TCR beta CDR3 region amplification was performed from RNA transcripts. A set of HTBI primers served as the primers for a first-round RT-PCR of the TCR CDR3. MiXCR was run by TCRdb on the multiplex PCR reads, yielding one entry per CDR3 protein. The sample shows nearly 600,000 distinct CDR3 sequences, about 14% of them seen only once.

This chain links TRBV18 with TRBJ2-7; 15 bases agree with TRBD2. This clonotype was sampled from a woman in her 30s with Graves' hyperthyroidism that later progressed to Graves' ophthalmopathy. The sequenced sample consisted of blood. The CDR3 DNA reads TGTGCCAGCTCACCAGGACTAGCGGGAGGGCTCGAGCAGTACTTC. Translating it yields CASSPGLAGGLEQYF.